What follows are 28 T cell receptor beta chains derived from one specimen sequenced in a study of control samples from healthy donors and cancer patients. Data came from immunoSEQ multiplex PCR; TCRdb stores just in-frame clones and leaves some out. The table shows roughly 20,000 clones, with roughly 80% occurring only once. Sequences were obtained from PBMCs. All receptors derive from a man aged 55-75 years with head and neck cancer.

Notes on this clone: The same CDR3 can be traced to other DNA sequences in this sample. The chain couples TRBV19 to TRBJ2-1, with 10 bases that match TRBD1. The CDR3 has 15 amino acids. Germline V gene data show CDR1 as LNHDA and CDR2 as SQIVND (reference sequence). Losses at the gene ends were 5 bases for V and 2 bases for J; bases not matched to a gene: 3. For the CDR3, the DNA is TGTGCCAGTAGTTCCGGGACAGGGGCCTACAATGAGCAGTTCTTC. Translating gives CASSSGTGAYNEQFF.

V gene TRBV5-1 combines with J gene TRBJ2-6, with D possibly being TRBD1 (5 bases). CDR3 length: 15 residues. Germline loops: CDR1 SGHRS, CDR2 YFSETQ. V was cut by 1 base and J by 1 base, with 6 bases left in between. The CDR3 bases are TGCGCCAGCAGCTTGAGGGGATCTGGGGCCAACGTCCTGACTTTC. This gives the protein CASSLRGSGANVLTF.

V gene TRBV11-2 combines with J gene TRBJ2-7; 13 bases fit TRBD2. The V and J ends lost 4 bases and 7 bases, in that order; junction bases with no gene match: 1. CDR1 is SGHAT and CDR2 is FQNNGV in the germline V gene. The length of the CDR3 is 13 residues. The chain's CDR3 is CASSSGLAGEQYF. Written as DNA, the CDR3 is TGTGCCAGCAGCTCGGGACTAGCGGGAGAGCAGTACTTC.

The chain has TRBV18 and TRBJ1-1; D gene unclear. The CDR3 runs 13 residues. With 5 bases removed from V and 1 base from J, the gap between germline ends came to 8 bases. Germline-derived CDR1 and CDR2 are KGHSH and LQKENI. CDR3 DNA: TGTGCCAGCTCATCAGCATCGAACACTGAAGCTTTCTTT. Protein: CASSSASNTEAFF.

V gene TRBV4-3 combines with J gene TRBJ2-7, with D tentatively TRBD2 (6 bases). Trimming removed 0 bases at V and 2 bases at J, with 14 bases between. CDR1 is LGHNA, CDR2 YSLEER, per germline. This CDR3 is 16 amino acids long. The CDR3 protein is CASSQEKGGATYEQYF. CDR3 nucleotides: TGCGCCAGCAGCCAAGAGAAGGGCGGGGCCACCTACGAGCAGTACTTC.

CDR3 in amino acids: CSAIAGVRNEQFF. DNA of the CDR3: TGCAGCGCTATAGCGGGAGTGCGTAATGAGCAGTTCTTC. This chain links TRBV29-1 with TRBJ2-1; 9 bases are shared with TRBD2. The CDR3 contains 13 residues. The trim removed 7 bases at V and 7 bases at J, leaving 8 bases unmatched. Germline V lookup: CDR1 SQVTM, CDR2 ANQGSEA.

The chain carries TRBV18 and TRBJ1-3, with TRBD1 as a possible D gene (6 bases). Trimming removed 1 base at V and 11 bases at J, with 15 bases between. Per germline, CDR1 KGHSH and CDR2 LQKENI. The CDR3 runs to 14 residues. Written as DNA, the CDR3 is TGTGCCAGCTCACCACAGGACAGTAGTAGCGCCATATATTTT. It yields the protein CASSPQDSSSAIYF. The full variable domain, completed using reference TRBV18 and TRBJ1-3, is NAGVMQNPRHLVRRRGQEARLRCSPMKGHSHVYWYRQLPEEGLKFMVYLQKENIIDESGMPKERFSAEFPKEGPSILRIQQVVRGDSAAYFCASSPQDSSSAIYFGEGSWLTVV.

This clone appeared once. The genes are TRBV18 and TRBJ2-6; D remains unclear. Germline CDR1 KGHSH, CDR2 LQKENI. This CDR3 has 14 amino acids. Trimming shortened V by 5 bases and J by 4 bases, and 9 bases separated the two germline ends. CDR3 loop: CASSESRGANVLTF. The CDR3 nucleotides read TGTGCCAGCTCAGAGTCGAGGGGGGCCAACGTCCTGACTTTC. The full variable domain, in which reference TRBV18 and TRBJ2-6 provide the parts outside the CDR3, is NAGVMQNPRHLVRRRGQEARLRCSPMKGHSHVYWYRQLPEEGLKFMVYLQKENIIDESGMPKERFSAEFPKEGPSILRIQQVVRGDSAAYFCASSESRGANVLTFGAGSRLTVL.

V gene TRBV4-3 combines with J gene TRBJ2-7; tentatively, D is TRBD1 (7 bases). V was cut by 1 base and J by 1 base, with 11 bases left in between. CDR1 is LGHNA and CDR2 is YSLEER in the germline V gene. This CDR3 contains 15 residues. CDR3: CASSQGTGGSYEQYF. In nucleotides, the CDR3 is TGCGCCAGCAGCCAAGGGACAGGAGGGTCCTACGAGCAGTACTTC.

This chain links TRBV7-2 with TRBJ2-1; D possibly corresponds to TRBD1 (5 bases). With 1 base removed from V and 3 bases from J, the gap between germline ends came to 13 bases. Per germline, CDR1 SGHTA and CDR2 FQGNSA. This CDR3 is built from 16 residues. In DNA, the CDR3 is TGTGCCAGCAGCTTAGTTGTAGGGGTTAACTACAATGAGCAGTTCTTC. Translated: CASSLVVGVNYNEQFF.

The CDR3 spells CASSLRTGSSYEQYF. The CDR3 DNA sequence: TGCGCCAGCAGCCTGAGGACAGGGAGCTCCTACGAGCAGTACTTC. This chain joins TRBV5-1 and TRBJ2-7, with 8 bases identical to TRBD1. The CDR3 covers 15 residues. J was trimmed by 0 bases and V by 4 bases; bases with no gene match: 6. Germline V gene lookup returns CDR1 SGHRS and CDR2 YFSETQ.

This chain links TRBV6-5 with TRBJ1-1; D is possibly TRBD1 (5 bases). The CDR3 is made up of 12 amino acids. Germline lookup yields CDR1 MNHEY and CDR2 SVGAGI. V lost 8 bases, J lost 8 bases, and 15 bases lay in between. The CDR3 DNA is TGTGCCAGCCCGTCCTCCCAGGGAGAAGCTTTCTTT. Amino acids: CASPSSQGEAFF.

The V call is TRBV5-6, the J call TRBJ2-7; perhaps TRBD1 as D (6 bases). Trimming took off 6 bases at V and 6 bases at J, with 25 bases between the two ends. The CDR3 extends over 16 amino acids. From germline, CDR1 is SGHDT and CDR2 YYEEEE. The CDR3 DNA sequence: TGTGCCAGCACTTCGTTCCCCGGCGACAGGACCCCCGAGCAGTACTTC. Translating gives CASTSFPGDRTPEQYF.

In this sample, this clone turned up once. This chain uses TRBV7-2 with TRBJ2-3, with 7 bases fitting TRBD2. The CDR3 is made up of 14 amino acids. The J segment lost 4 bases and the V segment lost 3 bases, leaving 4 bases of the junction unmatched. Per the germline V gene, CDR1 is SGHTA and CDR2 is FQGNSA. CDR3 loop: CASSLAGAADTQYF. The CDR3 nucleotides read TGTGCCAGCAGCTTGGCGGGAGCCGCAGATACGCAGTATTTT.

The J gene is TRBJ2-1, the V gene TRBV13, with TRBD1 identical over 9 bases. The CDR3 loop spans 14 amino acids. Losses at the gene ends were 5 bases for V and 10 bases for J; bases not matched to a gene: 9. Per the germline V gene, CDR1 is PRHDT and CDR2 is FYEKMQ (reference sequence). This CDR3 reads CASSRGQGVDEQFF. The DNA of the CDR3 is TGTGCCAGCAGCAGGGGACAGGGTGTGGACGAGCAGTTCTTC.

This clone was detected only a few times. The rearrangement joins TRBV9 to TRBJ2-3; 9 bases map to TRBD2. With 0 bases clipped from V and 3 bases from J, the junction kept 5 bases outside the gene matches. The CDR3 contains 16 residues. Per germline, CDR1 SGDLS and CDR2 YYNGEE. The CDR3 sequence is CASSVGLLAGTDTQYF. The CDR3 region has the DNA TGTGCCAGCAGCGTAGGTCTCCTAGCGGGGACAGATACGCAGTATTTT.

On this clone itself: One end of the junction varies from germline; a read error may be responsible. Within the sample, other DNA sequences also encode this same CDR3. The rearrangement uses TRBV5-6 and TRBJ1-4; the D is unclear. Germline V lookup: CDR1 SGHDT, CDR2 YYEEEE. The CDR3 spans 14 residues. CDR3 DNA sequence: TGCGCCAGCAGACTCGGGTCGGGTAATGAAAAACTGTTTTTT. Translation gives CASRLGSGNEKLFF. The variable domain in full, with the rest retrieved from reference TRBV5-6 and TRBJ1-4, is DAGVTQSPTHLIKTRGQQVTLRCSPKSGHDTVSWYQQALGQGPQFIFQYYEEEERQRGNFPDRFSGHQFPNYSSELNVNALLLGDSALYLCASRLGSGNEKLFFGSGTQLSVL.

The gene calls are TRBV9 and TRBJ2-5; 16 bases fit TRBD2. J lost 5 bases, V lost 3 bases, and 4 bases had no gene match. The germline V gene encodes CDR1 SGDLS and CDR2 YYNGEE. CDR3 length: 16 amino acids. CDR3 nucleotides: TGTGCCAGCAGCGCGGGACTAGCGGGAGGGTATGAGACCCAGTACTTC. Protein: CASSAGLAGGYETQYF.

This clone appeared a few times. V usage is TRBV30 and J usage is TRBJ2-7, with 7 nucleotides matching TRBD1. Trimming took 4 bases from V and 3 from J; bases not matched to a gene: 3. The germline V gene encodes CDR1 GTSNPN and CDR2 SVGIG (reference sequence). The length of the CDR3 is 12 residues. The CDR3 loop reads CAWTTGNYEQYF. CDR3 in DNA: TGTGCCTGGACGACAGGGAACTACGAGCAGTACTTC.

The chain joins TRBV5-8 to TRBJ1-3, with D tentatively TRBD1 (5 bases). Germline V gene data show CDR1 as SGHTS and CDR2 as YDEGEE. This CDR3 region has 14 residues. Trimming cost V 3 bases and J 4 bases, with 11 bases left between them. CDR3 loop: CASSSREDGNTIYF. DNA of the CDR3: TGTGCCAGCAGCTCCAGGGAGGACGGAAACACCATATATTTT.

The rearrangement links TRBV19 to TRBJ2-7; 8 bases align to TRBD1. The V gene end was trimmed by 5 bases and the J gene end by 2 bases; junction bases not matched to a gene: 8. CDR1 and CDR2 (germline): LNHDA, SQIVND (reference sequence). CDR3 size: 15 residues. This chain's CDR3 is CASSWVGTGTYEQYF. DNA for the CDR3: TGTGCCAGTAGTTGGGTAGGGACAGGAACCTACGAGCAGTACTTC.

This clone was detected only once. The rearrangement links TRBV24-1 to TRBJ1-1, with D uncertain. V dropped 4 bases and J dropped 0 bases, with 8 bases sitting between them. CDR1 is KGHDR and CDR2 is SFDVKD in the germline V gene. This CDR3 is 14 amino acids long. CDR3 in DNA: TGTGCCACCAGTGAAGAGTCCTTGAACACTGAAGCTTTCTTT. Its translation: CATSEESLNTEAFF.

This chain uses TRBV12-3 or TRBV12-4 with TRBJ2-5, with TRBD1 as a possible D gene (6 bases). CDR3 size: 13 residues. V lost 5 bases and J lost 5, with 12 bases in between. The CDR3 here is CASSVRQGETQYF. For the CDR3, the DNA is TGTGCCAGCAGTGTGAGGCAGGGGGAGACCCAGTACTTC.

The chain combines TRBV18 with TRBJ2-7; TRBD1 aligns across 8 bases. Losses at the gene ends were 3 bases for V and 6 bases for J; bases not matched to a gene: 10. CDR1 is KGHSH and CDR2 is LQKENI in the germline V gene. The CDR3 has 15 amino acids. CDR3 amino acids: CASSPSGQAPSEQYF. In DNA, the CDR3 is TGTGCCAGCTCACCCTCGGGACAGGCTCCCAGCGAGCAGTACTTC.

This sequence joins TRBV7-2 and TRBJ2-1, with 8 bases that match TRBD1. V shed 5 bases, J shed 5 bases, and the junction held 8 bases outside the gene matches. The CDR3 has 15 amino acids. The germline gives CDR1 SGHTA, CDR2 FQGNSA. The DNA of the CDR3 is TGTGCCAGCAGCCAGGACAGGGCAAATCACAATGAGCAGTTCTTC. Protein: CASSQDRANHNEQFF.

This rearrangement joins TRBV3-1 (or the pseudogene TRBV3-2) to TRBJ2-3; maybe TRBD2 (5 bases). The CDR3 sequence is 15 residues long. Germline CDR1 is LGHDT and CDR2 is YNNKEL (reference sequence). V was trimmed by 6 bases and J by 2 bases, leaving 15 bases between them. CDR3 amino acids: CASSPRGSLTDTQYF. CDR3 sequence (DNA): TGTGCCAGCAGTCCCCGTGGGAGTCTCACAGATACGCAGTATTTT.

The genes are TRBV20-1 and TRBJ1-2; weak D call: TRBD1 (5 bases). The CDR3 is 11 amino acids. Germline V gene lookup returns CDR1 DFQATT and CDR2 SNEGSKA (reference sequence). V was clipped by 6 bases and J by 8 bases, with 13 bases between them. For the CDR3, the DNA is TGCAGTGCCGCCAGGGTTGGGGGCTACACCTTC. It specifies CSAARVGGYTF.

The rearrangement uses TRBV11-2 and TRBJ2-3; 8 bases line up with TRBD2. From germline, CDR1 is SGHAT and CDR2 FQNNGV. The CDR3 is 15 amino acids. The V and J ends lost 5 bases and 3 bases, in that order; junction bases with no gene match: 7. CDR3 DNA: TGTGCCAGCAGCCCCCCCGGGGGGGTTACAGATACGCAGTATTTT. This gives the protein CASSPPGGVTDTQYF. The full variable domain, rest sourced from reference TRBV11-2 and TRBJ2-3, is EAGVAQSPRYKIIEKRQSVAFWCNPISGHATLYWYQQILGQGPKLLIQFQNNGVVDDSQLPKDRFSAERLKGVDSTLKIQPAKLEDSAVYLCASSPPGGVTDTQYFGPGTRLTVL.